This note documents a single T cell receptor (beta chain) sequence. The donors comprised healthy bone marrow donors. PCR primers comprised 60 Vbeta and 13 Jbeta primers. Produced via immunoSEQ multiplex PCR; TCRdb's table is partial and in-frame only. The sample includes approximately 86,000 clones, about 85% of them seen just once. The source of the sample is a study of cytomegalovirus exposure and HLA in healthy donors. CDR3 size: 16 residues. From germline, CDR1 is SGHRS and CDR2 YFSETQ. J gave up 1 base and V 1 base, and 5 bases lay outside the gene matches. This chain links TRBV5-1 with TRBJ2-1, with 7 bases lining up with TRBD2. The sequenced material came from PBMCs. The TCR originated in a man aged 35-49 years in good health and CMV-seropositive. The CDR3 here is CASSLNLRESYNEQFF. In nucleotides, the CDR3 is TGCGCCAGCAGCTTGAATTTGCGGGAGTCCTACAATGAGCAGTTCTTC. Filled out from reference TRBV5-1 and TRBJ2-1, the complete variable domain reads KAGVTQTPRYLIKTRGQQVTLSCSPISGHRSVSWYQQTPGQGLQFLFEYFSETQRNKGNFPGRFSGRQFSNSRSEMNVSTLELGDSALYLCASSLNLRESYNEQFFGPGTRLTVL.